This record looks at one TCR beta chain sequence and its context. This record comes from a study of blood T cell repertoires in COVID-19. Across the whole study: Samples representing acute and convalescent COVID-19 were sourced from the United States, Italy and Spain. In each case, the material was cDNA or gDNA derived from T cells, B-cell-depleted T cells, or PBMCs.

Between the trimmed V and J ends, which lost 1 base and 6 bases, there was a span of 14 bases. The CDR3 totals 15 residues. Germline CDR1 reads SGHRS; CDR2 reads YFSETQ. Study processing details: Amplification of reference gene primers provided the estimated nucleated cell counts. Sequenced by immunoSEQ multiplex PCR; TCRdb stores in-frame clones only, minus some. The V and J calls and clone size are taken from that table; D and trimming were inferred from the DNA. The data hold approximately 210,000 clones, with 70% to 90% observed a single time. The J gene is TRBJ2-1, the V gene TRBV5-1, with a weak D call TRBD2 (7 bases). This TCR was recovered from a middle-aged woman with acute or convalescent COVID-19. Specimen: peripheral blood. Here the CDR3 reads CASSLKGGVGNEQFF. The CDR3 bases are TGCGCCAGCAGCTTGAAAGGGGGGGTAGGCAATGAGCAGTTCTTC.